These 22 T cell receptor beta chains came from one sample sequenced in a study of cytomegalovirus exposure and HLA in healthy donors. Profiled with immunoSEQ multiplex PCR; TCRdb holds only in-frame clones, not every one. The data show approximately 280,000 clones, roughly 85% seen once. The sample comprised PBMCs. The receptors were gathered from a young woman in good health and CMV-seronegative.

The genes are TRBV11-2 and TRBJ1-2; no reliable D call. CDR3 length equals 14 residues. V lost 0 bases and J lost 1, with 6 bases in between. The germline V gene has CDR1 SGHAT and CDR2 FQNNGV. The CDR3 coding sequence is TGTGCCAGCAGCTTAGATGAGGGTAACTATGGCTACACCTTC. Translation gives CASSLDEGNYGYTF.

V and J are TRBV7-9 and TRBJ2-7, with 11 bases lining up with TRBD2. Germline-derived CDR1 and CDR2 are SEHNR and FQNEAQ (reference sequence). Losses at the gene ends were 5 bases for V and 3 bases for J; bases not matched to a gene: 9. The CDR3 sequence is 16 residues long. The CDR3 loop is CASSPGTSGTSYEQYF. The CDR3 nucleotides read TGTGCCAGCAGCCCCGGGACTAGCGGTACAAGCTACGAGCAGTACTTC. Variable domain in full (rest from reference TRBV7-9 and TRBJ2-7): DTGVSQNPRHKITKRGQNVTFRCDPISEHNRLYWYRQTLGQGPEFLTYFQNEAQLEKSRLLSDRFSAERPKGSFSTLEIQRTEQGDSAMYLCASSPGTSGTSYEQYFGPGTRLTVT.

The CDR3 sequence: CASSAGLAGALGGELFF. The CDR3 DNA reads TGTGCCAGCAGTGCCGGACTAGCGGGGGCCCTAGGCGGGGAGCTGTTTTTT. V usage is TRBV27 and J usage is TRBJ2-2; 13 bases fit TRBD2. J was trimmed by 7 bases and V by 5 bases; bases with no gene match: 10. Germline V gene lookup returns CDR1 MNHEY and CDR2 SMNVEV (reference sequence). This CDR3 spans 17 amino acids.

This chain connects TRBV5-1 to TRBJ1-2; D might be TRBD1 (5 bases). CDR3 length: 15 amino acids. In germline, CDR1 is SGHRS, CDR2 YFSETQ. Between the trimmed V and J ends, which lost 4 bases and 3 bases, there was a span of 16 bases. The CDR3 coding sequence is TGCGCCAGCAGCGCCGCGCCCAGGGTAGACTATGGCTACACCTTC. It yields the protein CASSAAPRVDYGYTF. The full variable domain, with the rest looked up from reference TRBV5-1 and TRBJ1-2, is KAGVTQTPRYLIKTRGQQVTLSCSPISGHRSVSWYQQTPGQGLQFLFEYFSETQRNKGNFPGRFSGRQFSNSRSEMNVSTLELGDSALYLCASSAAPRVDYGYTFGSGTRLTVV.

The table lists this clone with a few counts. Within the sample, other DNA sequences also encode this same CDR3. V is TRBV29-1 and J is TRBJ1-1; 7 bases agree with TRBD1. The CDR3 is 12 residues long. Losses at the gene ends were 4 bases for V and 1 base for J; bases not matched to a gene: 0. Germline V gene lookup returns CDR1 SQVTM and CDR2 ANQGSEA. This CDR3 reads CSVGQGNTEAFF. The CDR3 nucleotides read TGCAGCGTTGGACAGGGGAACACTGAAGCTTTCTTT.

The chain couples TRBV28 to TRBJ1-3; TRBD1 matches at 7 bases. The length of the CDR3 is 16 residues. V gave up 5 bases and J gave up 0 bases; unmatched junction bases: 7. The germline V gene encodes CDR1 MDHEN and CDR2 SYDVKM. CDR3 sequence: CASSTPGGYSGNTIYF. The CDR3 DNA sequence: TGTGCCAGCAGTACCCCAGGGGGTTACTCTGGAAACACCATATATTTT.

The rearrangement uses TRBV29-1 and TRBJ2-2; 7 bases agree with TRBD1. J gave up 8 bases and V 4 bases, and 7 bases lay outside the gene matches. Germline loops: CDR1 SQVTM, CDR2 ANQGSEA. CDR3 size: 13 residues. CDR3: CSVGRGLGGELFF. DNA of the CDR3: TGCAGCGTTGGAAGGGGGCTGGGGGGGGAGCTGTTTTTT.

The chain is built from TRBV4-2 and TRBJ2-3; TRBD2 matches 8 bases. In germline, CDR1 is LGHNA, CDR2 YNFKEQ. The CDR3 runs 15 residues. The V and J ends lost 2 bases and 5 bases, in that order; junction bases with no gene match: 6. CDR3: CASSQLLLAGDTQYF. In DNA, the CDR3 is TGTGCCAGCAGCCAACTACTCCTAGCGGGAGATACGCAGTATTTT.

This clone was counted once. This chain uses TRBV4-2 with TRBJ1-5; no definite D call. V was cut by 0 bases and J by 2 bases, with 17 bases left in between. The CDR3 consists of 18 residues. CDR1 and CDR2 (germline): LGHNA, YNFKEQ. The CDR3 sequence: CASSQDFRRDWGNQPQHF. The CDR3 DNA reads TGTGCCAGCAGCCAAGATTTTAGGAGGGATTGGGGCAATCAGCCCCAGCATTTT.

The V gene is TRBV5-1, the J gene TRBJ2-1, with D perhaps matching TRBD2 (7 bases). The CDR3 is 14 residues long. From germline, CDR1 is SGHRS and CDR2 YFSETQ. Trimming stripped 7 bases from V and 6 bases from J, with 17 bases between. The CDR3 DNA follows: TGCGCCAGCCATACCAGGGAGGGGGGCAATGAGCAGTTCTTC. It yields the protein CASHTREGGNEQFF.

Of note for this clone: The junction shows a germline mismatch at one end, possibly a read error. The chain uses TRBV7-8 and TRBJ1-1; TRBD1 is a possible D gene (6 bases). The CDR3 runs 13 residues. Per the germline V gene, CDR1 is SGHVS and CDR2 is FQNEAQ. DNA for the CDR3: TGTGCCAGCAGCTTGGGACCTCAGGCAGGGGTTCATTTT. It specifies CASSLGPQAGVHF. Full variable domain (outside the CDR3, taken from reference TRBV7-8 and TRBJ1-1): GAGVSQSPRYKVAKRGQDVALRCDPISGHVSLFWYQQALGQGPEFLTYFQNEAQLDKSGLPSDRFFAERPEGSVSTLKIQRTQQEDSAVYLCASSLGPQAGVHFGQGTRLTVV.

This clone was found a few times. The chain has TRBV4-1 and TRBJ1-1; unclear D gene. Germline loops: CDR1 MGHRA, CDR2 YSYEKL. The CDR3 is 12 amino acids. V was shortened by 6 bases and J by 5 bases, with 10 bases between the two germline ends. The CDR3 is CASREKGTEAFF. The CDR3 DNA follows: TGCGCCAGCAGGGAGAAAGGAACTGAAGCTTTCTTT.

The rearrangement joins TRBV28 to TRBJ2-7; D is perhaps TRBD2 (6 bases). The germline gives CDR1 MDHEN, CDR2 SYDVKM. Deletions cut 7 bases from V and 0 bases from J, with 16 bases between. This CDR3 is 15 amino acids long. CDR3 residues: CASTPGLSSSYEQYF. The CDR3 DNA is TGTGCCAGCACCCCGGGACTCTCAAGCTCCTACGAGCAGTACTTC.

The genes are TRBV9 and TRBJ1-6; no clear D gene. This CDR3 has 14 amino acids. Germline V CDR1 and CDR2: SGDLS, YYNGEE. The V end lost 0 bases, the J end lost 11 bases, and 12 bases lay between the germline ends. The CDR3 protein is CASSVGGETAPLHF. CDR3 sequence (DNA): TGTGCCAGCAGCGTAGGCGGGGAGACGGCACCCCTCCACTTT.

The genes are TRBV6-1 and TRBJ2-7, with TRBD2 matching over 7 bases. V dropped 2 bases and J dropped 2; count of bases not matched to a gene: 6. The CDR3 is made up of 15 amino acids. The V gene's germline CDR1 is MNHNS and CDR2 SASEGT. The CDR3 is CASSEYPAGAYEQYF. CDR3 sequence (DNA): TGTGCCAGCAGTGAATATCCGGCGGGGGCCTACGAGCAGTACTTC.

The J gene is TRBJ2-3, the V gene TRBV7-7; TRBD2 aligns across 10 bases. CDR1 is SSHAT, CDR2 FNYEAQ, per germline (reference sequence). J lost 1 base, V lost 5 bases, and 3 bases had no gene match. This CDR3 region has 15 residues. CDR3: CASSESGRGTDTQYF. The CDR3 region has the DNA TGTGCCAGCAGCGAGAGCGGGAGGGGCACAGATACGCAGTATTTT. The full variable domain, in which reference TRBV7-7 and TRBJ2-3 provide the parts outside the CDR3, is GAGVSQSPRYKVTKRGQDVTLRCDPISSHATLYWYQQALGQGPEFLTYFNYEAQPDKSGLPSDRFSAERPEGSISTLTIQRTEQRDSAMYRCASSESGRGTDTQYFGPGTRLTVL.

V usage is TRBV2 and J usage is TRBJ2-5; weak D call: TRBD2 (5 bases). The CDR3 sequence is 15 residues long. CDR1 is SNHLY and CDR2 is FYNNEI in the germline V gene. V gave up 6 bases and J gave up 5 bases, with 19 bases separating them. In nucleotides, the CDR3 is TGTGCCAGCAGGAGGGCACTAGTCTTTCTGGAGACCCAGTACTTC. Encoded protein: CASRRALVFLETQYF.

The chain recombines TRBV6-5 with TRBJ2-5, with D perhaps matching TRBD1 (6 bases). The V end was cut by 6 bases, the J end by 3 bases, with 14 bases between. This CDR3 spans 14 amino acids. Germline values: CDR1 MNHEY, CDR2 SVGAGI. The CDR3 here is CASSHGQQKETQYF. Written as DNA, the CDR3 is TGTGCCAGCAGCCACGGACAGCAGAAAGAGACCCAGTACTTC.

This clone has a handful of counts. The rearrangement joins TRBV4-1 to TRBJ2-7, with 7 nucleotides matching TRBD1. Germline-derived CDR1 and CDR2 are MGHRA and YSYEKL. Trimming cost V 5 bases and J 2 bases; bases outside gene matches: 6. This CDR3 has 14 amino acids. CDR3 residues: CASSSRQGPYEQYF. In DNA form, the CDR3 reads TGCGCCAGCAGCTCGCGACAGGGCCCCTACGAGCAGTACTTC.

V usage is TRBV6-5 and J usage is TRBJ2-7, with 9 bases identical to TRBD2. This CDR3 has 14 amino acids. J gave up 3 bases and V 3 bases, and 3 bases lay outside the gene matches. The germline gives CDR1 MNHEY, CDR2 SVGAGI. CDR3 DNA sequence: TGTGCCAGCAGTTATAGCGGGAGTGTCTACGAGCAGTACTTC. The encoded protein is CASSYSGSVYEQYF.

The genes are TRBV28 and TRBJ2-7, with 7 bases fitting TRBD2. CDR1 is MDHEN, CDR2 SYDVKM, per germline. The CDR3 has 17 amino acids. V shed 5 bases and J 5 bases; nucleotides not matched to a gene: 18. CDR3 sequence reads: CASSPPLGRASGHEQYF. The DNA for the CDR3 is TGTGCCAGCAGTCCCCCCCTAGGGAGGGCCTCAGGGCACGAGCAGTACTTC.

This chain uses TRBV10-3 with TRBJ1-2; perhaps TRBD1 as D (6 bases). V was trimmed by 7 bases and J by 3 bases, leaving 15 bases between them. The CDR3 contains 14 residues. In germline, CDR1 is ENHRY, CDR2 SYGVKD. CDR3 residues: CAITPGGADYGYTF. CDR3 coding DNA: TGTGCCATCACCCCGGGGGGGGCGGACTATGGCTACACCTTC.